Following are 29 T cell receptor beta chains from one sample sequenced in a study of T cell responses to AZD1222 COVID-19 vaccine. Assay: immunoSEQ multiplex PCR; the TCRdb copy retains only in-frame clones and omits some. The profile shows 90,000 to 150,000 clones, over 85% of them singletons. Sequencing was performed on peripheral blood, taken on day 0 of AZD1222 vaccination. These TCRs come from an adult in good health.

This chain uses TRBV2 with TRBJ1-4; 7 positions agree with TRBD1. This CDR3 is 15 amino acids long. V shed 7 bases, J shed 4 bases, and the junction held 9 bases outside the gene matches. Germline CDR1 SNHLY, CDR2 FYNNEI. CDR3 in DNA: TGTGCCAGCACCCGGCGGACAGGTCGTAATGAAAAACTGTTTTTT. It yields the protein CASTRRTGRNEKLFF. Drawing the rest from reference TRBV2 and TRBJ1-4, the complete variable domain is EPEVTQTPSHQVTQMGQEVILRCVPISNHLYFYWYRQILGQKVEFLVSFYNNEISEKSEIFDDQFSVERPDGSNFTLKIRSTKLEDSAMYFCASTRRTGRNEKLFFGSGTQLSVL.

This clone was observed a single time. The rearrangement joins TRBV6-6 to TRBJ2-7, with 7 bases identical to TRBD2. The CDR3 has 18 amino acids. Germline values: CDR1 MNHNY, CDR2 SVGAGI (reference sequence). V dropped 5 bases and J dropped 2; count of bases not matched to a gene: 18. The CDR3: CASSRGGKGAGLTYEQYF. CDR3 coding DNA: TGTGCCAGCAGTCGCGGGGGTAAAGGGGCGGGATTAACCTACGAGCAGTACTTC.

The chain couples TRBV5-1 to TRBJ2-7, with 7 bases matching TRBD1. Germline CDR1 and CDR2: SGHRS and YFSETQ. The CDR3 has 13 amino acids. V trimming: 2 bases; J trimming: 5 bases; junction bases outside the gene matches: 4. The CDR3 region is CASSLNTGDEQYF. Written as DNA, the CDR3 is TGCGCCAGCAGCTTAAATACAGGGGACGAGCAGTACTTC.

This rearrangement joins TRBV7-9 to TRBJ1-4; no firm D call. V shed 0 bases and J shed 7 bases, with 6 bases lying between them. CDR3 length: 13 residues. Per germline, CDR1 SEHNR and CDR2 FQNEAQ (reference sequence). CDR3 sequence (DNA): TGTGCCAGCAGCTTAGCGTCGGGTGAAAAACTGTTTTTT. Its protein is CASSLASGEKLFF.

This rearrangement joins TRBV11-1 to TRBJ2-7, with a possible D match to TRBD1 (8 bases). The CDR3 length is 15 residues. Germline CDR1 is SGHAT and CDR2 is FQDESV (reference sequence). V lost 6 bases to trimming and J lost 2 bases, with 17 bases between them. CDR3 residues: CASSHDRGGTYEQYF. CDR3 nucleotide sequence: TGTGCCAGCAGTCATGACAGGGGAGGGACCTACGAGCAGTACTTC.

This clone was recorded once. This chain links TRBV6-5 with TRBJ1-1; unclear D gene. Trimming cost V 8 bases and J 6 bases, with 13 bases left between them. The CDR3 runs 12 residues. Germline CDR1 is MNHEY and CDR2 is SVGAGI. In DNA, the CDR3 is TGTGCCAGCGTGGATCTGATCTCTGAAGCTTTCTTT. Its protein is CASVDLISEAFF.

The gene calls are TRBV3-1 (or the pseudogene TRBV3-2) and TRBJ2-2; 10 nucleotides match TRBD2. The V segment lost 8 bases and the J segment 5 bases; nucleotides outside the gene matches: 8. The CDR3 totals 15 residues. Germline CDR1 is LGHDT and CDR2 is YNNKEL (reference sequence). CDR3 DNA: TGTGCCAGCGTGGGGTTAGCGGGAGGAACCGGGGAGCTGTTTTTT. It translates to CASVGLAGGTGELFF.

The V and J genes are TRBV28 and TRBJ1-2; D is possibly TRBD1 (6 bases). CDR3 length: 15 amino acids. Trimming removed 5 bases at V and 6 bases at J, with 19 bases between. The germline V gene encodes CDR1 MDHEN and CDR2 SYDVKM. CDR3 nucleotide sequence: TGTGCCAGCAGTCGGGTTTTCGACAGGACTAATGGCTACACCTTC. Translated: CASSRVFDRTNGYTF.

This sequence joins TRBV6-5 and TRBJ1-3; 7 bases line up with TRBD1. This CDR3 comprises 15 residues. The germline V gene encodes CDR1 MNHEY and CDR2 SVGAGI. Trimming cost V 5 bases and J 3 bases; bases outside gene matches: 7. CDR3 in amino acids: CASSQQGIGGNTIYF. CDR3 nucleotide sequence: TGTGCCAGCAGTCAACAGGGGATCGGTGGAAACACCATATATTTT.

In DNA, the CDR3 is TGTGCCTGGAGTCATAAGGGGGGGAGCTATGGCTACACCTTC. It encodes CAWSHKGGSYGYTF. The chain recombines TRBV30 with TRBJ1-2; D is perhaps TRBD1 (6 bases). This CDR3 has 14 amino acids. Germline V gives CDR1 GTSNPN, CDR2 SVGIG (reference sequence). V was shortened by 2 bases and J by 4 bases, with 14 bases between the two germline ends.

This chain connects TRBV5-6 to TRBJ1-1; no clear D gene. The CDR3 has 15 amino acids. Germline lookup yields CDR1 SGHDT and CDR2 YYEEEE. The V gene lost 1 base and the J gene lost 0 bases, with 10 bases spanning the gap. This CDR3 is CASSLTEFMNTEAFF. The CDR3 DNA follows: TGTGCCAGCAGCTTGACAGAATTCATGAACACTGAAGCTTTCTTT.

The chain recombines TRBV30 with TRBJ1-1; 12 bases are shared with TRBD1. Germline values: CDR1 GTSNPN, CDR2 SVGIG (reference sequence). V lost 3 bases to trimming and J lost 5 bases; unmatched junction nucleotides: 10. The CDR3 is 16 amino acids. The CDR3 reads CAWRNRDRGRWTEAFF. CDR3 DNA sequence: TGTGCCTGGAGGAACCGGGACAGGGGGCGGTGGACTGAAGCTTTCTTT.

This clone was counted between two and nine times. The chain's CDR3 is CASSGTISYEQYF. The CDR3 region has the DNA TGCGCCAGCAGCGGGACTATCTCCTACGAGCAGTACTTC. J is TRBJ2-7 and V is TRBV5-1; 7 bases line up with TRBD2. The germline V gene has CDR1 SGHRS and CDR2 YFSETQ. With V trimmed by 4 bases and J by 0 bases, 1 base remained unmatched. CDR3 length: 13 amino acids.

This clone was recorded only once. The gene calls are TRBV9 and TRBJ1-2; TRBD1 is a possible D gene (6 bases). This CDR3 spans 14 amino acids. V lost 4 bases and J 2 bases, leaving 12 bases between the germline ends. The germline V gene has CDR1 SGDLS and CDR2 YYNGEE. CDR3 bases: TGTGCCAGCAGCATCTCAGGGACAAACTATGGCTACACCTTC. Translating gives CASSISGTNYGYTF.

The genes are TRBV18 and TRBJ1-5; the D gene is possibly TRBD1 (5 bases). The CDR3 length is 14 residues. Trimming took 8 bases from V and 0 from J, leaving 11 bases between them. Germline V lookup: CDR1 KGHSH, CDR2 LQKENI. CDR3 DNA sequence: TGTGCCAGCCGAGGGGACGGTAGCAATCAGCCCCAGCATTTT. Translating gives CASRGDGSNQPQHF.

The chain uses TRBV20-1 and TRBJ2-7; tentative D call: TRBD2 (5 bases). Trimming took 6 bases from V and 3 from J, leaving 9 bases between them. Germline CDR1 reads DFQATT; CDR2 reads SNEGSKA (reference sequence). The CDR3 has 11 residues. CDR3 protein: CSAGVGYEQYF. CDR3 bases: TGCAGTGCCGGGGTCGGCTACGAGCAGTACTTC.

CDR3 sequence: CASSIYRDRWQPQHF. CDR3 in DNA: TGTGCCAGTAGTATTTACAGGGATAGGTGGCAGCCCCAGCATTTT. The chain uses TRBV19 and TRBJ1-5; perhaps TRBD1 as D (6 bases). Germline assignment: CDR1 LNHDA and CDR2 SQIVND (reference sequence). CDR3 length: 15 amino acids. V lost 3 bases and J lost 7, with 16 bases in between.

The genes are TRBV27 and TRBJ1-4, with D perhaps TRBD1 (6 bases). Germline V gene data show CDR1 as MNHEY and CDR2 as SMNVEV (reference sequence). The CDR3 totals 16 residues. V was trimmed by 1 base and J by 0 bases, leaving 9 bases between them. CDR3: CASSLFGQSTNEKLFF. CDR3 DNA: TGTGCCAGCAGTTTATTCGGACAGTCAACTAATGAAAAACTGTTTTTT.

V gene TRBV2 combines with J gene TRBJ1-5, with 8 bases that match TRBD1. J was trimmed by 1 base and V by 7 bases; bases with no gene match: 6. Germline lookup yields CDR1 SNHLY and CDR2 FYNNEI. The CDR3 runs 15 residues. The CDR3 DNA reads TGTGCCAGCACTAGAACAGGGGGGAGCAATCAGCCCCAGCATTTT. It is translated as CASTRTGGSNQPQHF. Using reference TRBV2 and TRBJ1-5 for the parts outside the CDR3, the full variable domain is EPEVTQTPSHQVTQMGQEVILRCVPISNHLYFYWYRQILGQKVEFLVSFYNNEISEKSEIFDDQFSVERPDGSNFTLKIRSTKLEDSAMYFCASTRTGGSNQPQHFGDGTRLSIL.

This clone was seen a single time. This sequence joins TRBV28 and TRBJ2-3, with D possibly TRBD1 on 6 matching bases. With 8 bases removed from V and 6 bases from J, the gap between germline ends came to 24 bases. The CDR3 sequence is 16 residues long. CDR1 is MDHEN, CDR2 SYDVKM, per germline. CDR3 amino acids: CASPPARLGAYDTQYF. As DNA, the CDR3 is TGTGCCAGCCCCCCCGCGAGGTTGGGGGCGTATGATACGCAGTATTTT.

The rearrangement uses TRBV28 and TRBJ2-7; 12 bases match TRBD2. The CDR3 loop spans 18 amino acids. Germline lookup yields CDR1 MDHEN and CDR2 SYDVKM. V shed 3 bases and J 2 bases; nucleotides not matched to a gene: 11. CDR3 region: CASSFAGITSGRTYEQYF. CDR3 bases: TGTGCCAGCAGTTTCGCGGGAATTACTAGCGGGAGGACCTACGAGCAGTACTTC.

The V and J genes are TRBV6-2 or TRBV6-3 and TRBJ2-7; the D gene is possibly TRBD2 (6 bases). The germline V and J ends were trimmed by 0 bases and 1 base, with 7 bases remaining between them. Germline loops: CDR1 MNHEY, CDR2 SVGEGT. This CDR3 has 14 residues. This CDR3 is CASSYSAGSYEQYF. The CDR3 DNA sequence: TGTGCCAGCAGTTACTCGGCGGGGTCCTACGAGCAGTACTTC.

The CDR3 DNA reads TGCGCCAGCGGAAGCGGGGGGGCTGAGACTGAAGCTTTCTTT. It encodes CASGSGGAETEAFF. V usage is TRBV5-1 and J usage is TRBJ1-1; tentative D call: TRBD1 (6 bases). Germline assignment: CDR1 SGHRS and CDR2 YFSETQ. CDR3 length equals 14 residues. The ends were cut back, 7 bases at V and 5 bases at J, with 18 bases in the middle.

The J gene is TRBJ2-4, the V gene TRBV5-1; 11 bases align to TRBD2. CDR1 and CDR2 (germline): SGHRS, YFSETQ. This CDR3 has 14 residues. The trim removed 5 bases at V and 8 bases at J, leaving 6 bases unmatched. The CDR3 sequence is CASSLSGRGDIQYF. The DNA of the CDR3 is TGCGCCAGCAGTCTTAGCGGGAGGGGTGACATTCAGTACTTC.

The chain links TRBV6-1 to TRBJ1-6, with D possibly being TRBD1 (5 bases). This CDR3 has 15 amino acids. V gave up 2 bases and J gave up 7 bases, with 12 bases separating them. Germline lookup yields CDR1 MNHNS and CDR2 SASEGT. The CDR3 sequence is CASSELGAENSPLHF. The DNA of the CDR3 is TGTGCCAGCAGTGAATTAGGGGCAGAAAATTCACCCCTCCACTTT.

V is TRBV7-2 and J is TRBJ1-2; D is unclear. The CDR3 spans 13 residues. From germline, CDR1 is SGHTA and CDR2 FQGNSA. Trimming cost V 5 bases and J 1 base, with 8 bases left between them. CDR3 sequence: CASSASFNYGYTF. CDR3 sequence (DNA): TGTGCCAGCAGCGCCAGTTTTAACTATGGCTACACCTTC.

The CDR3 spells CASSFGGGAYEQYF. For the CDR3, the DNA is TGTGCCAGCAGCTTCGGCGGGGGGGCATACGAGCAGTACTTC. The chain couples TRBV5-5 to TRBJ2-7; 9 bases agree with TRBD2. The J segment lost 4 bases and the V segment lost 2 bases, leaving 4 bases of the junction unmatched. CDR3 length equals 14 residues. Germline CDR1 SGHKS, CDR2 YYEKEE (reference sequence).

The chain is built from TRBV2 and TRBJ1-3, with D uncertain. Germline CDR1 is SNHLY and CDR2 is FYNNEI. Trimming left V 8 bases short and J 4 bases short, with 18 bases between. This CDR3 spans 15 amino acids. CDR3 sequence reads: CASSGLRGGGNTIYF. The CDR3 DNA reads as TGTGCCAGCTCCGGCCTGCGGGGTGGGGGAAACACCATATATTTT.

This clone was recorded a few times. The gene calls are TRBV29-1 and TRBJ2-7; TRBD2 matches at 9 bases. This CDR3 is 12 amino acids long. Per the germline V gene, CDR1 is SQVTM and CDR2 is ANQGSEA. The ends lost 4 bases at V and 6 bases at J; junction bases unmatched: 4. In DNA, the CDR3 is TGCAGCGTTGTTGAGACTAGCGGCGAGCAGTACTTC. It translates to CSVVETSGEQYF.